A selection of T cell receptor beta chains follows, all from one sample in a study of graft-versus-host responses after intestinal transplantation. These receptors' targets are unknown. Repertoires were generated with immunoSEQ multiplex PCR, while TCRdb's copy carries only in-frame clones and drops some. The table has 130,000 to 150,000 clones, about nine tenths seen once. Sequencing used unstimulated CD4+ T cells sorted from spleen or lymph node cells, obtained before intestinal transplant. Receptors originate from a human donor who received an intestinal transplant. Each CDR3 is given with its conserved first and last residue. The size field is filled for only some rows; it gives once, few, many or a size class.

clone_size	v_call	j_call	cdr3_aa
.	TRBV9	TRBJ1-3	CASSAPRDRGSGNTIYF
.	TRBV5-1	TRBJ2-7	CASSLAGQGSSYEQYF
.	TRBV27	TRBJ2-1	CASSFRPYYEQFF
.	TRBV7-8	TRBJ1-1	CASSPGRNTEAFF
.	TRBV6-1	TRBJ1-5	CASKIGLNQPQHF
.	TRBV4-1	TRBJ2-7	CASSPFADYEQYF
.	TRBV10-3	TRBJ2-5	CALGAGGEAQYF
.	TRBV6-5	TRBJ2-1	CASSPVLTFYEQFF
.	TRBV19	TRBJ1-3	CASSPGQGNTIYF
few	TRBV4-1	TRBJ2-3	CASSQPGEDTQYF
.	TRBV28	TRBJ1-2	CASSSGGDGYTF
.	TRBV19	TRBJ2-7	CASSIGRSYEQYF
.	TRBV4-2	TRBJ2-5	CASSSFQPGGLETQYF
.	TRBV19	TRBJ2-5	CASSVSRETQYF
.	TRBV28	TRBJ1-1	CASSLDRAEAFF
once	TRBV28	TRBJ1-2	CASSYRGRYGYTF
.	TRBV30	TRBJ1-3	CAWSAPGQGPSGNTIYF
.	TRBV5-1	TRBJ2-1	CASSPRTSGDNEQFF
.	TRBV28	TRBJ1-2	CASSLGRGYHYGYTF
once	TRBV6-4	TRBJ1-2	CASTRRLRTQLSHGYTF
.	TRBV21-1	TRBJ2-1	CREGWELTYYSYNEQFF
.	TRBV7-3	TRBJ1-2	CASSSTGDAYGYTF
.	TRBV28	TRBJ2-7	CASSSGQPYEQYF
.	TRBV5-1	TRBJ2-1	CASSNSGSSYNEQFF
.	TRBV6-6	TRBJ1-2	CASSYKGGDYGYTF
once	TRBV5-1	TRBJ2-7	CASSIGGDSYEQYF
.	TRBV6-1	TRBJ2-7	CASSEGWVAGAYEQYF
.	TRBV4-1	TRBJ1-2	CASSQEGAVLYGYTF
.	TRBV4-2	TRBJ1-1	CASSQDKVGAGTMNTEAFF
.	TRBV28	TRBJ1-2	CASSFPDRVYGYTF
few	TRBV30	TRBJ1-2	CAWRSQGMGPNYGYTF
once	TRBV11-2	TRBJ2-3	CASSLDRSVDTQYF
.	TRBV28	TRBJ1-6	CASRGNSPLHF
.	TRBV28	TRBJ1-5	CASSFLEGSSNQPQHF
.	TRBV27	TRBJ2-7	CASSFGLAVTPYEQYF
once	TRBV28	TRBJ1-5	CASSQEGARNQPQHF
.	TRBV9	TRBJ2-7	CASSVGEGLPYEQYF
.	TRBV28	TRBJ1-5	CASSLDSNQPQHF
.	TRBV9	TRBJ2-1	CASSVGQGANNEQFF
once	TRBV7-9	TRBJ2-1	CASSFGLGASSYNEQFF
.	TRBV7-2	TRBJ2-7	CASSRRLAGGLYEQYF
few	TRBV19	TRBJ2-1	CASSPLDYNEQFF
.	TRBV27	TRBJ2-3	CATAGADTQYF
.	TRBV28	TRBJ2-7	CASSSDEQYF
.	TRBV19	.	CASSIGFSYEQYF
.	TRBV7-2	TRBJ1-6	CASSLVGGGSPLHF
.	TRBV19	TRBJ2-1	CASTTGGSYNEQFF
.	TRBV7-3	TRBJ2-1	CASSFPQRDPHNEQFF